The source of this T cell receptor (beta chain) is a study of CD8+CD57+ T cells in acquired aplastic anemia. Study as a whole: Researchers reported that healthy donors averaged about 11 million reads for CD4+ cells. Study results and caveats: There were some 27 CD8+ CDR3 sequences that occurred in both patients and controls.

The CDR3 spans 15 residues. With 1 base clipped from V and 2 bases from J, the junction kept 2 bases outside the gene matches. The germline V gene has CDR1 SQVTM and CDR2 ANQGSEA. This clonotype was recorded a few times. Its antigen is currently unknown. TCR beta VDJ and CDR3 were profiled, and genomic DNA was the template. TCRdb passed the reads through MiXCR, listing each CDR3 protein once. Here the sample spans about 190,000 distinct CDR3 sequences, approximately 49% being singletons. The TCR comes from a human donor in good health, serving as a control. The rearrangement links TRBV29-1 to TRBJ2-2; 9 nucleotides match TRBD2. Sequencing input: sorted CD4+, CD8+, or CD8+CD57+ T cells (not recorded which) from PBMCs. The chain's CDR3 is CSVEVAGVNTGELFF. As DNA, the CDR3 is TGCAGCGTTGAAGTAGCGGGGGTCAACACCGGGGAGCTGTTTTTT.